These 22 T cell receptor beta chains came from one sample sequenced in a study of PD-L1 blockade in urothelial cancer. The data were produced by immunoSEQ multiplex PCR, yet TCRdb's version contains in-frame clones alone and is incomplete. The sample contains under 90,000 clones, roughly 90% of which appear only once. The sequences come from PBMCs, collected around atezolizumab (anti-PD-L1) treatment. These receptors came from a man in his 60s with urothelial cancer.

The CDR3 spells CASSQELRSEQFF. DNA for the CDR3: TGCGCCAGCAGCCAAGAACTGAGAAGTGAGCAGTTCTTC. The chain couples TRBV4-1 to TRBJ2-1; D uncertain. The length of the CDR3 is 13 residues. Per the germline V gene, CDR1 is MGHRA and CDR2 is YSYEKL. V lost 0 bases to trimming and J lost 9 bases, with 9 bases between them.

V gene TRBV10-2 combines with J gene TRBJ2-3; tentatively, D is TRBD2 (6 bases). V was clipped by 0 bases and J by 0 bases, with 7 bases between them. CDR1 and CDR2 (germline): WSHSY, SAAADI. The CDR3 length is 15 residues. The CDR3 spells CASSESLASTDTQYF. CDR3 coding DNA: TGCGCCAGCAGTGAGTCGCTAGCGAGCACAGATACGCAGTATTTT.

The gene calls are TRBV6-5 and TRBJ1-3, with TRBD1 matching over 9 bases. The V gene end was trimmed by 5 bases and the J gene end by 7 bases; junction bases not matched to a gene: 9. Looked up from germline, CDR1 is MNHEY and CDR2 is SVGAGI. The CDR3 has 15 residues. CDR3 in amino acids: CASSPPGTGSNTIYF. The DNA of the CDR3 is TGTGCCAGCAGTCCCCCCGGGACAGGGTCTAACACCATATATTTT.

V gene TRBV4-2 combines with J gene TRBJ2-7; D possibly corresponds to TRBD1 (5 bases). The germline V and J ends were trimmed by 2 bases and 0 bases, with 11 bases remaining between them. CDR3 size: 15 residues. Germline CDR1 LGHNA, CDR2 YNFKEQ. DNA of the CDR3: TGTGCCAGCAGCCAAATTGGGGCTTACTCCTACGAGCAGTACTTC. The encoded protein is CASSQIGAYSYEQYF.

The V gene is TRBV4-1, the J gene TRBJ2-3, with TRBD2 as a possible D gene (6 bases). Trimming took 1 base from V and 4 from J, leaving 12 bases between them. Germline assignment: CDR1 MGHRA and CDR2 YSYEKL. This CDR3 is 15 amino acids long. The CDR3 loop reads CASSQGTGRADTQYF. The CDR3 DNA reads as TGCGCCAGCAGCCAAGGGACCGGGAGAGCAGATACGCAGTATTTT.

V and J are TRBV2 and TRBJ1-1; weak D call: TRBD1 (6 bases). Germline CDR1 reads SNHLY; CDR2 reads FYNNEI. V lost 2 bases to trimming and J lost 4 bases, with 14 bases between them. CDR3 length: 15 residues. CDR3 residues: CASSERAGVRTEAFF. The CDR3 DNA reads as TGTGCCAGCAGTGAAAGGGCAGGGGTGCGCACTGAAGCTTTCTTT.

The V gene is TRBV4-1, the J gene TRBJ1-5; a possible D gene is TRBD1 (5 bases). CDR1 is MGHRA, CDR2 YSYEKL, per germline. The CDR3 sequence is 15 residues long. Between the trimmed V and J ends, which lost 6 bases and 1 base, there was a span of 13 bases. For the CDR3, the DNA is TGCGCCAGCAGACTTATTCAGGGAAGCAATCAGCCCCAGCATTTT. This translates into CASRLIQGSNQPQHF.

The V call is TRBV7-3, the J call TRBJ2-7; the match to TRBD2 covers 13 bases. V shed 6 bases and J 8 bases; nucleotides not matched to a gene: 7. This CDR3 spans 14 amino acids. Germline CDR1 reads SGHTA; CDR2 reads FQGTGA. CDR3 in DNA: TGTGCCAGCAGTAGCGGGACTAGCGGGACAAAGCAGTACTTC. It encodes CASSSGTSGTKQYF.

The chain is built from TRBV7-6 and TRBJ2-5, with 13 nucleotides matching TRBD2. The CDR3 has 17 residues. J was trimmed by 0 bases and V by 3 bases; bases with no gene match: 4. CDR1 is SGHVS, CDR2 FNYEAQ, per germline. The CDR3 spells CASSLGLAGKYQETQYF. Here the CDR3 DNA reads TGTGCCAGCAGCTTGGGACTAGCGGGGAAGTACCAAGAGACCCAGTACTTC.

This sequence joins TRBV5-1 and TRBJ2-7; no firm D call. The germline V and J ends were trimmed by 2 bases and 0 bases, with 9 bases remaining between them. The CDR3 spans 14 residues. Per the germline V gene, CDR1 is SGHRS and CDR2 is YFSETQ. The CDR3 DNA is TGCGCCAGCAGCTTAACTGGAGACTCCTACGAGCAGTACTTC. Translating gives CASSLTGDSYEQYF.

V is TRBV10-1 and J is TRBJ2-1; TRBD2 aligns across 8 bases. Germline V gene data show CDR1 as WNHNN and CDR2 as SYGVQD (reference sequence). This CDR3 spans 15 amino acids. V gave up 4 bases and J gave up 8 bases; unmatched junction bases: 10. This CDR3 reads CASSVRTSMGHEQFF. In DNA form, the CDR3 reads TGCGCCAGCAGTGTACGGACTAGCATGGGCCATGAGCAGTTCTTC.

V is TRBV5-1 and J is TRBJ1-2, with a weak D call TRBD1 (6 bases). The V end was cut by 4 bases, the J end by 7 bases, with 14 bases between. Germline V CDR1 and CDR2: SGHRS, YFSETQ. The CDR3 consists of 13 residues. The CDR3 DNA reads TGCGCCAGCAGCGTCCAACAGGGAACTGGCTACACCTTC. Translation: CASSVQQGTGYTF.

The chain uses TRBV4-2 and TRBJ1-6; no firm D call. The CDR3 sequence is 15 residues long. Germline V gene lookup returns CDR1 LGHNA and CDR2 YNFKEQ. Trimming cost V 0 bases and J 5 bases, with 8 bases left between them. The CDR3 nucleotides read TGTGCCAGCAGCCAAGAAAAGAGAAATAATTCACCCCTCCACTTT. It is translated as CASSQEKRNNSPLHF.

The CDR3 nucleotides are TGTGCCAGCAGCTTAGATGACAGGGGCTACGAGCAGTACTTC. Translation: CASSLDDRGYEQYF. This chain links TRBV7-6 with TRBJ2-7; TRBD1 aligns across 8 bases. The J segment lost 3 bases and the V segment lost 1 base, leaving 2 bases of the junction unmatched. CDR3 length: 14 residues. Germline CDR1 SGHVS, CDR2 FNYEAQ.

The V call is TRBV19, the J call TRBJ1-6, with TRBD1 as a possible D gene (5 bases). This CDR3 spans 16 amino acids. Germline CDR1 is LNHDA and CDR2 is SQIVND (reference sequence). The V gene lost 1 base and the J gene lost 8 bases, with 15 bases spanning the gap. The CDR3 loop is CASSIVLAEGDSPLHF. CDR3 bases: TGTGCCAGTAGTATAGTGTTGGCAGAAGGGGATTCACCCCTCCACTTT.

This clone was recorded only once. This chain joins TRBV7-2 and TRBJ2-5; 12 nucleotides line up with TRBD2. V was pared by 1 base and J by 7 bases, with 4 bases of the junction left unmatched. This CDR3 is built from 15 residues. CDR1 and CDR2 from the germline V gene are SGHTA and FQGNSA. The CDR3 loop reads CASSLDAGLAGTQYF. CDR3 bases: TGTGCCAGCAGCTTAGATGCGGGACTAGCGGGGACCCAGTACTTC.

The genes are TRBV5-4 and TRBJ1-2; maybe TRBD1 (6 bases). V was cut by 5 bases and J by 4 bases, with 18 bases left in between. Germline V gene lookup returns CDR1 SGHNT and CDR2 YYREEE (reference sequence). The CDR3 is 15 amino acids. CDR3 bases: TGTGCCAGCAGTCAACCAACGACAGGTGCCTATGGCTACACCTTC. This codes for CASSQPTTGAYGYTF.

V is TRBV6-1 and J is TRBJ2-5; D is possibly TRBD2 (6 bases). The CDR3 is 14 amino acids. V was shortened by 3 bases and J by 4 bases, with 12 bases between the two germline ends. Germline V gene lookup returns CDR1 MNHNS and CDR2 SASEGT. CDR3 in DNA: TGTGCCAGCAGTGAGATACGGGGAGGAGAGACCCAGTACTTC. Translation gives CASSEIRGGETQYF.

The gene calls are TRBV7-9 and TRBJ2-1, with D hard to call. Between the trimmed V and J ends, which lost 1 base and 7 bases, there was a span of 17 bases. The CDR3 totals 16 residues. CDR1 and CDR2 (germline): SEHNR, FQNEAQ (reference sequence). The chain's CDR3 is CASSLGGVGSRNEQFF. The CDR3 DNA reads TGTGCCAGCAGCTTAGGAGGAGTTGGGTCTAGGAATGAGCAGTTCTTC.

This chain connects TRBV5-6 to TRBJ1-2, with D hard to call. Germline CDR1 is SGHDT and CDR2 is YYEEEE. This CDR3 is 14 amino acids long. V dropped 0 bases and J dropped 2 bases, with 8 bases sitting between them. CDR3 DNA: TGTGCCAGCAGCTTGGGACACCCGAACTATGGCTACACCTTC. It yields the protein CASSLGHPNYGYTF.

J is TRBJ2-2 and V is TRBV6-6; 10 bases agree with TRBD2. Germline V lookup: CDR1 MNHNY, CDR2 SVGAGI (reference sequence). The CDR3 totals 15 residues. The trim removed 6 bases at V and 6 bases at J, leaving 7 bases unmatched. The CDR3 loop reads CASRPSGGAAGELFF. CDR3 DNA sequence: TGTGCCAGCAGACCAAGCGGGGGGGCGGCCGGGGAGCTGTTTTTT.

The chain employs TRBV5-1 and TRBJ2-1; 11 bases match TRBD2. Germline V gene lookup returns CDR1 SGHRS and CDR2 YFSETQ. The CDR3 loop spans 17 amino acids. J lost 4 bases, V lost 0 bases, and 6 bases had no gene match. The DNA of the CDR3 is TGCGCCAGCAGCTTGGAAAGGGCTAGCGGGGGGTACAATGAGCAGTTCTTC. It specifies CASSLERASGGYNEQFF.